This T cell receptor (beta chain) was captured by sequencing in a study of early T cells in non-severe SARS-CoV-2 infection. Study as a whole: The authors sequenced bulk RNA from unsorted whole blood, leaving chains unpaired. Findings and limits, study-wide: Reliance on VDJdb matching favored anti-spike CD8 responses; private and CD4 specificities were missed.

There are 15 residues in the CDR3. The trim removed 10 bases at V and 6 bases at J, leaving 15 bases unmatched. Germline CDR1 and CDR2: ENHRY and SYGVKD. This clonotype appeared many times. The antigen is not known. Researchers tagged individual cDNA molecules with unique molecular identifiers. TCRdb itself ran the 5' RACE reads through MiXCR, one entry per CDR3 protein. The sample lists approximately 66,000 distinct CDR3 sequences; about 13% were seen once. The source of this sequence is an adult who was a healthcare worker with PCR-confirmed SARS-CoV-2 infection or an uninfected control (not recorded which). The genes are TRBV10-3 and TRBJ2-3; TRBD1 aligns across 8 bases. Material: whole blood. The CDR3 region has the DNA TGTGCCACGATTCCGGGACAGGACACTCTGGATACGCAGTATTTT. This sequence encodes CATIPGQDTLDTQYF.